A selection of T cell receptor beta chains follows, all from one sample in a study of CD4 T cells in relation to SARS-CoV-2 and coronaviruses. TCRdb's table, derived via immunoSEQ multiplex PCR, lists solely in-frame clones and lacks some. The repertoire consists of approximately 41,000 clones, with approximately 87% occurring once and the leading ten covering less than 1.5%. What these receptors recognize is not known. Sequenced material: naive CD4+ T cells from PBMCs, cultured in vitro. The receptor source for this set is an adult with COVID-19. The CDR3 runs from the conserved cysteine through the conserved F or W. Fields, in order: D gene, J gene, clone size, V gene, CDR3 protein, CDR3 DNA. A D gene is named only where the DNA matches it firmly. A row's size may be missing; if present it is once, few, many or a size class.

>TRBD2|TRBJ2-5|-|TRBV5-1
CASGQKTSGRLRETQYF
TGCGCCAGCGGACAGAAGACTAGCGGGAGACTTAGGGAGACCCAGTACTTC
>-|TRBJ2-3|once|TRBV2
CASRPALRADTQYF
TGTGCCAGCAGACCGGCTCTACGGGCAGATACGCAGTATTTT
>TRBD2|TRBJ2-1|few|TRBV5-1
CASSFYAGEFYNEQFF
TGCGCCAGCAGCTTCTACGCGGGAGAGTTTTACAATGAGCAGTTCTTC
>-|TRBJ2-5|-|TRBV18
CASSPQNRVRQETQYF
TGTGCCAGCTCACCTCAGAACAGGGTACGGCAAGAGACCCAGTACTTC
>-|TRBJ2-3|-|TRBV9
CASSGGPIMDTQYF
TGTGCCAGCAGCGGCGGACCCATTATGGATACGCAGTATTTT
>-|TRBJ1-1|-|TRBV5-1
CASSLQVGQNTEAFF
TGCGCCAGCAGCTTGCAAGTGGGACAAAACACTGAAGCTTTCTTT
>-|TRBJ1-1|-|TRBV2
CASMGGTTEAFF
TGTGCCAGCATGGGGGGGACAACTGAAGCTTTCTTT
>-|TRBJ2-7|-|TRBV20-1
CSASGRNYEQYF
TGCAGTGCTAGTGGTCGGAACTACGAGCAGTACTTC
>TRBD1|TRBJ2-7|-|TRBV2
CASSRDRGDEEYF
TGTGCCAGCAGTAGGGACAGGGGAGATGAGGAGTACTTC
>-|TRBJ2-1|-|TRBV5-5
CASSKLAASYNEQFF
TGTGCCAGCAGCAAACTAGCTGCCTCCTACAATGAGCAGTTCTTC
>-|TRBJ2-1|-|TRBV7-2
CASSLVWARGTSRTFF
-
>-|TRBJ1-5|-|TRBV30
CAWSVGFSGPGGGQPQHF
TGTGCCTGGAGTGTAGGGTTCTCGGGACCCGGGGGGGGACAGCCCCAGCATTTT
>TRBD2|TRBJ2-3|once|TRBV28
CASSPSTSGRGVDTQYF
TGTGCCAGCAGTCCTTCGACTAGCGGGAGGGGGGTAGATACGCAGTATTTT
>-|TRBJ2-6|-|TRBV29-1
CSVGSAGANVLTF
TGCAGCGTTGGCTCTGCCGGGGCCAACGTCCTGACTTTC
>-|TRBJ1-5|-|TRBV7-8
CASSLFQQDYSNQPQHF
TGTGCCAGCAGCTTATTCCAGCAGGACTATAGCAATCAGCCCCAGCATTTT
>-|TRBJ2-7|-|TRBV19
CASSNTNIGTKQYF
TGTGCCAGTAGTAATACTAACATCGGGACAAAGCAGTACTTC
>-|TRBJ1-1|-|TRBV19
CASTRGSHMNTEAFF
TGTGCCAGTACAAGGGGGTCACACATGAACACTGAAGCTTTCTTT
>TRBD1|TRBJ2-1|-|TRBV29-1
CSVDRGQGSYNEQFF
TGCAGCGTTGATCGGGGACAGGGGTCCTACAATGAGCAGTTCTTC
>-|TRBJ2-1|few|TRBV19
CASKPWTQNEQFF
TGTGCCAGTAAGCCGTGGACTCAAAATGAGCAGTTCTTC
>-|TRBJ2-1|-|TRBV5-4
CASSLLVGKDEQFF
TGTGCCAGCAGCTTGCTTGTTGGGAAGGATGAGCAGTTCTTC
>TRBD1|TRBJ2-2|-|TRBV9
CASSFGQDVRGELFF
TGTGCCAGCAGCTTTGGACAGGATGTGCGCGGGGAGCTGTTTTTT
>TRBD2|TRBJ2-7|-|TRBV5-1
CASSVTSGSREQYF
TGCGCCAGCAGCGTGACTAGCGGGTCGAGGGAGCAGTACTTC
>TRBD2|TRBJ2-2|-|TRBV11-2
CASSPPIGLAGYKSRELFF
TGTGCCAGCAGCCCCCCCATCGGCCTAGCGGGATACAAGAGCAGGGAGCTGTTTTTT
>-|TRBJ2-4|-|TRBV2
CASSEVNIQYF
TGTGCCAGCAGTGAAGTGAACATTCAGTACTTC